This T cell receptor (beta chain) was identified in a study of blood T cell repertoires in COVID-19 (dated by TCRdb to the early 2020s). Background on the whole study: The collaborator samples originated in the United States, Italy and Spain and spanned the acute and convalescent phases of COVID-19. Nearly every sample came with metadata listing a de-identified subject ID, COVID-19 status, age in years and sex. Where HLA class I and class II types were available, the types were taken from metadata supplied by the sample provider, not from assay-based typing. The prospective study material was composed of cDNA or gDNA derived from T cells, B-cell-depleted T cells, or PBMCs. The dataset comprised deeply sampled blood TCRbeta repertoires from subjects exposed to, actively infected with, or recovered from COVID-19. The repertoires were made available in a free public database intended to serve as a resource for research on the immune response to SARS-CoV-2. Samples came from the ongoing ImmuneRACE study (first 160 participants) plus 1,254 subjects from 6 global collaborators. Results and caveats for the whole study, not just this receptor: Clinical and demographic metadata were provided uncurated, with the amount varying by source and participant.

Whole blood was collected in K2EDTA tubes by collaborating institutions according to the institutions' own protocols. For TCRbeta analysis, collaborator samples were shipped as frozen whole blood, as isolated PBMCs, or as DNA extracted from either sample type. V sheds 8 bases and J sheds 7 bases, leaving 24 bases between their ends. The CDR3 runs 17 residues from the cysteine to the phenylalanine. Here the CDR3 DNA is all that survives: 51 bases in frame from base 1. For this clone: Its antigen has not been determined. No base-level quality is on record; no much larger clone is a single base apart.

TCRbeta CDR3 regions were amplified from genomic DNA by means of the immunoSEQ Assay, a bias-controlled multiplex PCR. In the original analysis: Nucleated cell counts per sample were estimated from amplification of reference gene primers within the assay. Sequence reads were collapsed and filtered to measure the absolute abundance of every unique TCRbeta CDR3 rearrangement. For each sample, productive Simpson clonality was calculated as the square root of Simpson's diversity index over productive rearrangements. TCRdb re-hosts the immuneACCESS table, in-frame sequences only. Its copies lack some clones; in the studies checked, an unresolved V gene accounts for under half of them, and the cause for the rest is not known. Clonal size and the V and J genes are those of that table, whereas D and trimming came from the DNA. The sample table lists about 120,000 clones, approximately 80% of them with a count of one. Of the sample, about 4.2% is held by the ten largest clones.

The sequencing input was peripheral blood. The TCR originated in a woman in her sixties or seventies with acute or convalescent COVID-19. Recombination connected TRBV23-1 to TRBJ1-6; no D segment can be confidently identified. TRBV23-1 is an ORF; its function is uncertain. The DNA reads as follows: TGCGCCAGCTTCCTCCCCGCCAGGCCATCCCCCAATTCACCCCTCCACTTT. The resulting protein is CASFLPARPSPNSPLHF.